The clone carrying this TCR beta chain was recorded a few times. The antigen is undetermined. After removal of 4 bases from V and 1 base from J, the junction contained 11 bases not matched to a gene. Germline V lookup: CDR1 LGHDT, CDR2 YNNKEL (reference sequence). This CDR3 is 19 amino acids long. This sample stems from a study of T cells in Graves' hyperthyroidism and ophthalmopathy. General observations from the study: Researchers found most expanded thyroid clonotypes above 0.001 in blood as well.

RNA transcripts provided the source from which TCR beta CDR3 regions were amplified. A set of HTBI primers served as the primers for a first-round RT-PCR of the TCR CDR3. Using its own MiXCR run on the multiplex PCR reads, TCRdb lists one record per CDR3 protein. Here the sample spans 400,000 to 450,000 distinct CDR3 sequences, around 15% being singletons. Clinical symptoms, serum thyroxine, TRAb, thyroid ultrasound and orbital computed tomography established diagnosis. This clonotype was obtained from a man between 18 and 29 years old with Graves' ophthalmopathy. Material: blood. The chain has TRBV3-1 and TRBJ2-1; 12 bases line up with TRBD2. CDR3 protein: CASSPGPSGRDTSYNEQFF. Here the CDR3 DNA reads TGTGCCAGCAGCCCTGGCCCTAGCGGGAGGGACACGTCCTACAATGAGCAGTTCTTC.